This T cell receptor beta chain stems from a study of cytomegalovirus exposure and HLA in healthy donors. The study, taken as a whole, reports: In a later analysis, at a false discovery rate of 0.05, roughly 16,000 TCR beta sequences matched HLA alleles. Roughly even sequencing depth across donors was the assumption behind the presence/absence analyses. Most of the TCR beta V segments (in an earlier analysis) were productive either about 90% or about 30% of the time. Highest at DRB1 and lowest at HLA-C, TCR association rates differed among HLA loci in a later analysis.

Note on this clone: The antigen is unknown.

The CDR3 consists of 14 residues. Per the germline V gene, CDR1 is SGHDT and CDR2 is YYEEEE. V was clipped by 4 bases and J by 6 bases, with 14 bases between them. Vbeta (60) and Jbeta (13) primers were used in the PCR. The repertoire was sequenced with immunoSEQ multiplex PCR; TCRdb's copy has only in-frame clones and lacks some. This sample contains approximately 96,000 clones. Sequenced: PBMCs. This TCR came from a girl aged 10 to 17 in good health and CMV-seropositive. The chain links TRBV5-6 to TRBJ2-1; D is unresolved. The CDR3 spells CASSAASGVNEQFF. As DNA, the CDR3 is TGTGCCAGCAGCGCGGCATCGGGTGTCAATGAGCAGTTCTTC.